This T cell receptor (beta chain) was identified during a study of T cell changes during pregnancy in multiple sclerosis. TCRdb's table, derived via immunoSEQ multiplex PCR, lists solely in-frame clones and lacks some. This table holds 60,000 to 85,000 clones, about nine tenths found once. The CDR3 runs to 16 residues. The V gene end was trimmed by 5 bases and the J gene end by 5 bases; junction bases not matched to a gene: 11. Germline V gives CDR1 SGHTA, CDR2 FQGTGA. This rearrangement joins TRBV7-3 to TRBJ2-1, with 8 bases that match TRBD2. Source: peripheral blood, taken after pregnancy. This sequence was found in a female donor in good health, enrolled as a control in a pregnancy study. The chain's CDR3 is CASSRGSGSSDNEQFF. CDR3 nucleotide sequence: TGTGCCAGCAGCCGGGGCAGCGGGAGCAGCGACAATGAGCAGTTCTTC.